These 22 T cell receptor beta chains originate from one sample sequenced in a study of identical twins (dated by TCRdb to the mid-2010s). Library preparation used 5' RACE. The sequencing machine was an Illumina HiSeq 2000. Using fastp trimming at Q25 and MiXCR clonotype assembly, TCRdb reanalyzed the public sequencing data and kept in-frame beta chains. When rows share a CDR3 protein, they turn into one entry using the most common DNA and genes. Here the sample has hundreds of thousands of distinct CDR3 sequences; roughly 9.7% occur a single time. The top ten clonotypes cover approximately 6.5% of the sample. The data also belong to a second study, concerning yellow fever vaccine responses in identical twins.

The sequenced sample was CD8+ T cells sorted from blood. The source is a woman between 18 and 29 years old in good health.

In this sample, this clonotype turned up a few times. The chain carries TRBV21-1 and TRBJ1-5. TRBV21-1 is a pseudogene. The CDR3 runs to 17 residues. CDR3 DNA: TGTGCCAGCAGCAAAGGACTCTACATTTATAGCAATCAGCCCCAGCATTTT. Translated, it gives CASSKGLYIYSNQPQHF.

The chain links TRBV7-8 to TRBJ1-1; D is possibly TRBD1 (5 bases). Germline CDR1 and CDR2: SGHVS and FQNEAQ. With 4 bases removed from V and 2 bases from J, the gap between germline ends came to 11 bases. This CDR3 contains 14 residues. CDR3: CASSSGRPNTEAFF. The CDR3 region has the DNA TGTGCCAGCAGCTCGGGACGGCCCAACACTGAAGCTTTCTTT.

This clonotype was counted ten times or more. This rearrangement joins TRBV6-2 or TRBV6-3 to TRBJ2-1; 9 bases map to TRBD1. CDR3 size: 13 residues. Losses at the gene ends were 6 bases for V and 8 bases for J; bases not matched to a gene: 5. Germline-derived CDR1 and CDR2 are MNHEY and SVGEGT. The CDR3 DNA reads TGTGCCAGCAGCCTGGACAGGGGCCATGAGCAGTTCTTC. It yields the protein CASSLDRGHEQFF.

This clonotype was seen ten or more times. The V call is TRBV10-3, the J call TRBJ2-1, with D perhaps TRBD1 (5 bases). The CDR3 loop spans 14 amino acids. Trimming cost V 6 bases and J 3 bases, with 12 bases left between them. From germline, CDR1 is ENHRY and CDR2 SYGVKD. CDR3 bases: TGTGCCATCAGCCCCAGACAGAGCTACAATGAGCAGTTCTTC. This sequence encodes CAISPRQSYNEQFF.

This clonotype has just one count. J is TRBJ1-2 and V is TRBV7-9; TRBD1 might be the D (5 bases). The V gene lost 7 bases and the J gene lost 8 bases, with 17 bases spanning the gap. This CDR3 region has 13 residues. CDR1 is SEHNR and CDR2 is FQNEAQ in the germline V gene (reference sequence). DNA of the CDR3: TGTGCCAGCACCCAGCTCCCCGGGGGAGGCTACACCTTC. Translation: CASTQLPGGGYTF.

This clonotype was seen a handful of times. The rearrangement links TRBV10-3 to TRBJ2-7; TRBD1 matches at 8 bases. CDR3 length: 14 residues. V shed 6 bases, J shed 3 bases, and the junction held 7 bases outside the gene matches. Germline V gene sequence: CDR1 ENHRY, CDR2 SYGVKD. CDR3 residues: CAIRTGTGIYEQYF. The CDR3, as DNA: TGTGCCATCAGAACCGGGACAGGTATCTACGAGCAGTACTTC.

There are a few counts of this clonotype. The chain couples TRBV14 to TRBJ2-7; D tentatively reads TRBD1 or TRBD2 (5 bases each). The CDR3 length is 13 residues. Deletions cut 4 bases from V and 4 bases from J, with 11 bases between. The germline gives CDR1 SGHDN, CDR2 FVKESK. In nucleotides, the CDR3 is TGTGCCAGCAGCCTTCCGAGGGGTTACGAGCAGTACTTC. It is translated as CASSLPRGYEQYF.

Only a few counts were recorded for this clonotype. This sequence joins TRBV7-8 and TRBJ2-5; 8 bases map to TRBD1. Germline values: CDR1 SGHVS, CDR2 FQNEAQ. CDR3 length: 16 amino acids. Trimming cost V 1 base and J 4 bases; bases outside gene matches: 8. The DNA for the CDR3 is TGTGCCAGCAGCTTAGTGCCAGGGGGCCAGGGAGAGACCCAGTACTTC. It encodes CASSLVPGGQGETQYF.

Concerning this clonotype itself: Possible read error: a much larger clone is one base away. The chain carries TRBV13 and TRBJ2-1, with D tentatively TRBD2 (6 bases). Per germline, CDR1 PRHDT and CDR2 FYEKMQ (reference sequence). The CDR3 has 14 amino acids. The CDR3 is CAGSTGGFYNEQFF. Here the CDR3 DNA reads TGTGCCGGCAGCACTGGAGGGTTCTACAATGAGCAGTTCTTC.

This clonotype was counted only a few times. V gene TRBV9 combines with J gene TRBJ2-5, with 7 bases identical to TRBD1. The V gene's germline CDR1 is SGDLS and CDR2 YYNGEE. V was clipped by 4 bases and J by 2 bases; unmatched bases: 14. There are 17 residues in the CDR3. The CDR3 DNA reads TGTGCCAGCAGCTCCCCTCCCCTCGACAGGGCGCAAGAGACCCAGTACTTC. As protein: CASSSPPLDRAQETQYF.

This clonotype was counted between two and nine times. V gene TRBV24-1 combines with J gene TRBJ2-3; 8 nucleotides line up with TRBD1. CDR1 KGHDR and CDR2 SFDVKD come from the germline V gene. The CDR3 extends over 17 amino acids. Trimming took 3 bases from V and 0 from J; bases not matched to a gene: 7. The CDR3 reads CATSDLPGTGSTDTQYF. Written as DNA, the CDR3 is TGTGCCACCAGTGATCTCCCCGGGACAGGTAGCACAGATACGCAGTATTTT.

This clonotype has only a few counts. The chain links TRBV7-9 to TRBJ2-3; 10 positions agree with TRBD2. Germline CDR1 is SEHNR and CDR2 is FQNEAQ (reference sequence). J was trimmed by 6 bases and V by 7 bases; bases with no gene match: 7. This CDR3 spans 14 amino acids. The CDR3 DNA reads TGTGCCAGCACCGTACTAGCGGGATCGGATACGCAGTATTTT. It encodes CASTVLAGSDTQYF.

This clonotype was counted between two and nine times. The rearrangement joins TRBV29-1 to TRBJ2-1, with 8 bases matching TRBD1. The length of the CDR3 is 14 residues. Germline values: CDR1 SQVTM, CDR2 ANQGSEA. CDR3 bases: TGCAGTTCACAGGGGGTCCCCTCCTACAATGAGCAGTTCTTC. Amino acids: CSSQGVPSYNEQFF.

The V gene is TRBV20-1, the J gene TRBJ2-1; 8 bases are shared with TRBD1. After removal of 0 bases from V and 8 bases from J, the junction contained 6 bases not matched to a gene. Germline-derived CDR1 and CDR2 are DFQATT and SNEGSKA (reference sequence). The CDR3 spans 14 residues. The CDR3 nucleotides read TGCAGTGCTAGAGAGGTGACAGGGGTTCATGAGCAGTTCTTC. Translating gives CSAREVTGVHEQFF.

The rearrangement joins TRBV7-9 to TRBJ1-2, with D hard to call. Per germline, CDR1 SEHNR and CDR2 FQNEAQ (reference sequence). Trimming stripped 4 bases from V and 0 bases from J, with 9 bases between. CDR3 length equals 14 residues. The CDR3 region is CASSYPDPNYGYTF. DNA for the CDR3: TGTGCCAGCAGCTACCCAGACCCTAACTATGGCTACACCTTC.

This chain uses TRBV4-3 with TRBJ2-1; TRBD2 matches at 9 bases. The J segment lost 7 bases and the V segment lost 0 bases, leaving 13 bases of the junction unmatched. This CDR3 is 18 amino acids long. Germline values: CDR1 LGHNA, CDR2 YSLEER. The CDR3 DNA is TGCGCCAGCAGCCAAGAATCGGCGGGAGGGCCTTGGTCGAATGAGCAGTTCTTC. It translates to CASSQESAGGPWSNEQFF.

This clonotype was recorded a few times. The chain carries TRBV6-1 and TRBJ2-2; TRBD2 agrees at 9 bases. Germline V gives CDR1 MNHNS, CDR2 SASEGT. CDR3 length: 15 residues. Unmatched junction bases numbered 14, after V lost 10 bases and J lost 8 bases. Here the CDR3 reads CATQRLAGPGGELFF. CDR3 bases: TGTGCCACCCAGCGGCTAGCGGGGCCCGGGGGGGAGCTGTTTTTT.

This clonotype was detected a few times. The chain carries TRBV27 and TRBJ2-3; D unresolved. V was shortened by 8 bases and J by 0 bases, with 15 bases between the two germline ends. The CDR3 runs 15 residues. Germline V gives CDR1 MNHEY, CDR2 SMNVEV (reference sequence). The CDR3 is CASAHRVSSTDTQYF. CDR3 sequence (DNA): TGTGCCAGCGCCCACAGAGTTTCTAGCACAGATACGCAGTATTTT.

In its sample, this clonotype was seen many times. The CDR3 region is CASNWGTADTGELFF. CDR3 nucleotide sequence: TGTGCCAGCAACTGGGGGACGGCAGACACCGGGGAGCTGTTTTTT. J is TRBJ2-2 and V is TRBV12-3 or TRBV12-4; D assignment may be TRBD1 or TRBD2 (5 bases each). The CDR3 has 15 residues. Trimming stripped 7 bases from V and 3 bases from J, with 15 bases between.

This clonotype was counted only a few times. The chain is built from TRBV7-2 and TRBJ2-1; D uncertain. Trimming removed 4 bases from V and 2 bases from J, with 15 bases in between. The length of the CDR3 is 16 residues. The germline gives CDR1 SGHTA, CDR2 FQGNSA. The CDR3 is CASSSHGRPPYNEQFF. DNA of the CDR3: TGTGCCAGCAGCTCCCACGGGCGCCCGCCCTACAATGAGCAGTTCTTC.

This clonotype was observed many times. The junction shows a germline mismatch at one end, possibly a read error. The rearrangement uses TRBV10-3 and TRBJ2-1, with TRBD2 matching over 9 bases. This CDR3 comprises 17 residues. CDR1 is ENHRY, CDR2 SYGVKD, per germline. CDR3: CAISEYVGLAGTNEQFF. The CDR3 DNA reads TGTGCCATCAGCGAGTATGTTGGGCTAGCGGGAACCAATGAGCAGTTCTTC.

In its sample, this clonotype was seen a few times. The V gene is TRBV27, the J gene TRBJ2-5; 7 positions agree with TRBD2. There are 14 residues in the CDR3. Germline V gene data show CDR1 as MNHEY and CDR2 as SMNVEV (reference sequence). J was trimmed by 7 bases and V by 5 bases; bases with no gene match: 10. In DNA form, the CDR3 reads TGTGCCAGCAGTGACCGGGACTACCTAGGGACCCAGTACTTC. This encodes CASSDRDYLGTQYF.